The next 32 T cell receptor beta chains were all read from a single sample in a study of OX40 agonist ivuxolimab in advanced cancers. Assay: immunoSEQ multiplex PCR; the TCRdb copy retains only in-frame clones and omits some. The repertoire holds around 67,000 clones, with more than 70% as singletons. The starting material was CD4+ or CD8+ T cells sorted from blood, obtained in a trial of the OX40 agonist ivuxolimab. All receptors come from an adult with an advanced solid tumor such as melanoma, head and neck, liver or kidney cancer.

This sequence joins TRBV29-1 and TRBJ1-1; D is perhaps TRBD1 (6 bases). The CDR3 runs 13 residues. V lost 2 bases and J lost 12, with 19 bases in between. The germline gives CDR1 SQVTM, CDR2 ANQGSEA. The CDR3: CSVETGQGTETFF. As DNA, the CDR3 is TGCAGCGTTGAAACGGGACAAGGTACGGAGACTTTCTTT.

The chain couples TRBV19 to TRBJ2-5, with D tentatively TRBD1 (5 bases). V lost 9 bases to trimming and J lost 2 bases, with 13 bases between them. Per the germline V gene, CDR1 is LNHDA and CDR2 is SQIVND (reference sequence). CDR3 length: 13 amino acids. This CDR3 is CASNTRAQETQYF. For the CDR3, the DNA is TGTGCCAGCAATACCAGGGCTCAAGAGACCCAGTACTTC.

By frequency in the sample, this clone is large. The chain uses TRBV9 and TRBJ2-2; the match to TRBD1 covers 7 bases. The germline CDR1 and CDR2 sequences are SGDLS and YYNGEE. The V segment lost 1 base and the J segment 2 bases; nucleotides outside the gene matches: 8. This CDR3 is built from 17 residues. The CDR3 spells CASSVRSGTANTGELFF. In DNA form, the CDR3 reads TGTGCCAGCAGCGTAAGGTCCGGGACAGCCAACACCGGGGAGCTGTTTTTT.

V and J are TRBV5-5 and TRBJ2-3; the match to TRBD2 covers 9 bases. Germline V gives CDR1 SGHKS, CDR2 YYEKEE (reference sequence). The V and J ends lost 4 bases and 4 bases, in that order; junction bases with no gene match: 10. There are 16 residues in the CDR3. The CDR3 coding sequence is TGTGCCAGCAGCACCGATAGCGGGGGCAGCCCAGATACGCAGTATTTT. Protein sequence: CASSTDSGGSPDTQYF.

The V gene is TRBV28, the J gene TRBJ1-1; D call uncertain. The CDR3 consists of 15 residues. The germline V and J ends were trimmed by 4 bases and 0 bases, with 12 bases remaining between them. Germline V gene lookup returns CDR1 MDHEN and CDR2 SYDVKM. DNA of the CDR3: TGTGCCAGCAGTTCAAGACGGCTCATGAACACTGAAGCTTTCTTT. Translating gives CASSSRRLMNTEAFF.

The V gene is TRBV14, the J gene TRBJ2-7; 8 bases map to TRBD1. The V gene end was trimmed by 2 bases and the J gene end by 0 bases; junction bases not matched to a gene: 6. The CDR3 loop spans 16 amino acids. Germline V gene lookup returns CDR1 SGHDN and CDR2 FVKESK. CDR3 nucleotides: TGTGCCAGCAGCCAATCCGACAGGGGACTCTCCTACGAGCAGTACTTC. Residues: CASSQSDRGLSYEQYF.

This clone was detected once. The chain combines TRBV27 with TRBJ2-3; possibly TRBD1 or TRBD2 for D (5 bases each). The CDR3 is 13 amino acids. Germline-derived CDR1 and CDR2 are MNHEY and SMNVEV (reference sequence). The germline V and J ends were trimmed by 3 bases and 6 bases, with 10 bases remaining between them. CDR3 sequence reads: CASSLGRRDTQYF. As DNA, the CDR3 is TGTGCCAGCAGTTTGGGACGGCGGGATACGCAGTATTTT.

The CDR3 loop reads CASSQTAPNYGYTF. The DNA for the CDR3 is TGCGCCAGCAGCCAGACAGCGCCTAACTATGGCTACACCTTC. The V call is TRBV5-1, the J call TRBJ1-2, with D perhaps matching TRBD1 (5 bases). The CDR3 is 14 residues long. With 4 bases removed from V and 0 bases from J, the gap between germline ends came to 10 bases. CDR1 SGHRS and CDR2 YFSETQ come from the germline V gene.

This clone occurred once. The V gene is TRBV19, the J gene TRBJ2-7; D is uncertain. The V gene lost 5 bases and the J gene lost 3 bases, with 17 bases spanning the gap. The germline gives CDR1 LNHDA, CDR2 SQIVND (reference sequence). The CDR3 is 15 amino acids. The CDR3 sequence: CASSPSRSTHYEQYF. CDR3 nucleotides: TGTGCCAGTAGTCCAAGTCGCTCAACCCACTACGAGCAGTACTTC.

The chain joins TRBV28 to TRBJ1-2; D gene ambiguous. Trimming pared 5 bases from V and 8 bases from J, leaving 15 bases between. Germline V CDR1 and CDR2: MDHEN, SYDVKM. This CDR3 spans 13 amino acids. In nucleotides, the CDR3 is TGTGCCAGCAGTACCCGACGGGGAGGAGGCTACACCTTC. Translating gives CASSTRRGGGYTF.

The gene calls are TRBV4-1 and TRBJ1-1, with no clear D. The V end was cut by 3 bases, the J end by 1 base, with 9 bases between. The CDR3 contains 14 residues. CDR1 MGHRA and CDR2 YSYEKL come from the germline V gene. The CDR3 coding sequence is TGCGCCAGCAGCCACCTACGAGGGAACACTGAAGCTTTCTTT. Amino acids: CASSHLRGNTEAFF.

The V gene is TRBV9, the J gene TRBJ2-5; 7 nucleotides match TRBD1. Germline V gene lookup returns CDR1 SGDLS and CDR2 YYNGEE. The CDR3 runs to 13 residues. The V and J ends lost 4 bases and 2 bases, in that order; junction bases with no gene match: 2. The CDR3 sequence is CASSKGQQETQYF. DNA for the CDR3: TGTGCCAGCAGCAAGGGACAGCAAGAGACCCAGTACTTC.

This clone was counted between two and nine times. The rearrangement joins TRBV19 to TRBJ1-2; possibly TRBD1 for D (6 bases). The V gene's germline CDR1 is LNHDA and CDR2 SQIVND (reference sequence). The CDR3 has 14 amino acids. The germline V and J ends were trimmed by 6 bases and 1 base, with 12 bases remaining between them. CDR3 nucleotide sequence: TGTGCCAGTAGCGGACAGATGTTTAACTATGGCTACACCTTC. Protein: CASSGQMFNYGYTF.

The chain couples TRBV6-5 to TRBJ2-7; D is ambiguous. V was trimmed by 2 bases and J by 6 bases, leaving 11 bases between them. This CDR3 is built from 13 residues. Germline loops: CDR1 MNHEY, CDR2 SVGAGI. The DNA of the CDR3 is TGTGCCAGCAGTTACATGACCCCCGGCGAGCAGTACTTC. It encodes CASSYMTPGEQYF.

The V and J genes are TRBV5-8 and TRBJ1-5, with TRBD1 matching 11 bases. The V gene's germline CDR1 is SGHTS and CDR2 YDEGEE. There are 15 residues in the CDR3. Trimming took 3 bases from V and 6 from J; bases not matched to a gene: 5. The CDR3 loop reads CASSYPDRGLQPQHF. In nucleotides, the CDR3 is TGTGCCAGCAGCTACCCGGACAGGGGGCTTCAGCCCCAGCATTTT.

The chain employs TRBV30 and TRBJ2-3; D is unresolved. This CDR3 is 11 amino acids long. V was trimmed by 6 bases and J by 0 bases, leaving 4 bases between them. CDR1 and CDR2 (germline): GTSNPN, SVGIG (reference sequence). The CDR3 region has the DNA TGTGCCTGTGCTAGCACAGATACGCAGTATTTT. Encoded protein: CACASTDTQYF.

This chain links TRBV4-1 with TRBJ1-6; possibly TRBD1 for D (6 bases). V gave up 0 bases and J gave up 7 bases, with 10 bases separating them. Germline CDR1 and CDR2: MGHRA and YSYEKL. The length of the CDR3 is 15 residues. The DNA for the CDR3 is TGCGCCAGCAGCCAAGATCACAGGGAAAATTCACCCCTCCACTTT. Its translation is CASSQDHRENSPLHF.

The chain has TRBV18 and TRBJ2-1; D call uncertain. CDR3 size: 14 residues. CDR1 is KGHSH, CDR2 LQKENI, per germline. Trimming took off 3 bases at V and 9 bases at J, with 15 bases between the two ends. The chain's CDR3 is CASSPPGPSSEQFF. The CDR3 DNA reads TGTGCCAGCTCACCGCCGGGTCCTTCCAGTGAGCAGTTCTTC.

The CDR3 loop is CASSGPGQSYEQYF. For the CDR3, the DNA is TGTGCCAGCAGCGGACCGGGACAGTCCTACGAGCAGTACTTC. The chain joins TRBV7-2 to TRBJ2-7; 7 bases line up with TRBD1. CDR3 size: 14 residues. V was clipped by 5 bases and J by 1 base; unmatched bases: 5. Germline V gene data show CDR1 as SGHTA and CDR2 as FQGNSA. The whole variable domain, remainder taken from reference TRBV7-2 and TRBJ2-7, is GAGVSQSPSNKVTEKGKDVELRCDPISGHTALYWYRQSLGQGLEFLIYFQGNSAPDKSGLPSDRFSAERTGGSVSTLTIQRTQQEDSAVYLCASSGPGQSYEQYFGPGTRLTVT.

The rearrangement joins TRBV10-2 to TRBJ2-1; D may match TRBD1 or TRBD2 (5 bases each). The CDR3 runs to 16 residues. Germline V gene data show CDR1 as WSHSY and CDR2 as SAAADI. Trimming removed 3 bases at V and 5 bases at J, with 17 bases between. The CDR3 nucleotides are TGCGCCAGCAGTGACCCAGGGAGCTCGACAAACAATGAGCAGTTCTTC. Protein: CASSDPGSSTNNEQFF.

The chain combines TRBV9 with TRBJ1-3, with a tentative D call TRBD1 (5 bases). V was pared by 3 bases and J by 4 bases, with 17 bases between. CDR1 is SGDLS, CDR2 YYNGEE, per germline. This CDR3 is 16 amino acids long. CDR3 coding DNA: TGTGCCAGCAGCGCCTACGGGACTCCCGGGGGAAACACCATATATTTT. Translated: CASSAYGTPGGNTIYF.

This clone was counted once. The chain uses TRBV19 and TRBJ2-7; the match to TRBD1 covers 7 bases. Germline V gives CDR1 LNHDA, CDR2 SQIVND (reference sequence). This CDR3 is built from 12 residues. The V and J ends lost 6 bases and 6 bases, in that order; junction bases with no gene match: 5. CDR3: CASRRPGGEQYF. The CDR3 DNA sequence: TGTGCCAGTAGACGACCAGGGGGCGAGCAGTACTTC.

This clone has just one count. This chain uses TRBV6-1 with TRBJ2-2, with D maybe TRBD1 (6 bases). V dropped 5 bases and J dropped 4 bases, with 14 bases sitting between them. Germline V gene lookup returns CDR1 MNHNS and CDR2 SASEGT. CDR3 size: 15 residues. The CDR3 DNA follows: TGTGCCAGCAGTCCACGAACAGGGCTCACCGGGGAGCTGTTTTTT. It encodes CASSPRTGLTGELFF.

The chain combines TRBV30 with TRBJ2-1; 7 nucleotides agree with TRBD2. V shed 6 bases, J shed 2 bases, and the junction held 7 bases outside the gene matches. Germline lookup yields CDR1 GTSNPN and CDR2 SVGIG (reference sequence). CDR3 length equals 14 residues. As DNA, the CDR3 is TGTGCCTGCGAACGGGCGGGGGCCTACAATGAGCAGTTCTTC. Translating it yields CACERAGAYNEQFF.

In this sample, this clone turned up once. The rearrangement joins TRBV27 to TRBJ2-5; 8 bases map to TRBD2. From germline, CDR1 is MNHEY and CDR2 SMNVEV (reference sequence). The J segment lost 1 base and the V segment lost 8 bases, leaving 9 bases of the junction unmatched. This CDR3 region has 15 residues. CDR3 sequence (DNA): TGTGCCAGCTCCCCGGGGGGGGCGGCCCAAGAGACCCAGTACTTC. Translating gives CASSPGGAAQETQYF.

The chain joins TRBV6-5 to TRBJ2-5; D is unresolved. With 2 bases removed from V and 4 bases from J, the gap between germline ends came to 14 bases. Germline V gives CDR1 MNHEY, CDR2 SVGAGI. The CDR3 covers 15 residues. CDR3 in amino acids: CASSYGPRTGETQYF. CDR3 nucleotide sequence: TGTGCCAGCAGTTACGGGCCCCGGACGGGAGAGACCCAGTACTTC.

This clone showed up just once. V and J are TRBV4-3 and TRBJ2-3; a possible D gene is TRBD2 (5 bases). The V and J ends lost 4 bases and 2 bases respectively, with 10 bases between them. The CDR3 runs 14 residues. Germline values: CDR1 LGHNA, CDR2 YSLEER. CDR3 loop: CASSPDLFTDTQYF. The CDR3 DNA reads as TGCGCCAGCAGCCCGGACTTATTCACAGATACGCAGTATTTT.

This sequence joins TRBV6-5 and TRBJ2-5, with 10 bases fitting TRBD1. CDR1 and CDR2 (germline): MNHEY, SVGAGI. The trim removed 5 bases at V and 5 bases at J, leaving 2 bases unmatched. This CDR3 spans 13 amino acids. The CDR3 sequence is CASSLTGGETQYF. The CDR3 coding sequence is TGTGCCAGCAGTCTGACAGGGGGCGAGACCCAGTACTTC.

This sequence joins TRBV7-2 and TRBJ2-5; no definite D call. V was cut by 0 bases and J by 4 bases, with 3 bases left in between. CDR1 and CDR2 (germline): SGHTA, FQGNSA. This CDR3 is built from 12 residues. The CDR3 region has the DNA TGTGCCAGCAGCTTAGCATCAGAGACCCAGTACTTC. Translating gives CASSLASETQYF.

This chain connects TRBV5-1 to TRBJ2-7, with no clear D. The V end was cut by 4 bases, the J end by 5 bases, with 16 bases between. The length of the CDR3 is 14 residues. The germline V gene encodes CDR1 SGHRS and CDR2 YFSETQ. The CDR3 loop reads CASSPGSQLNEQYF. The CDR3 coding sequence is TGCGCCAGCAGCCCGGGTTCCCAGCTTAACGAGCAGTACTTC.

The chain uses TRBV19 and TRBJ1-4, with D perhaps matching TRBD1 (5 bases). V was trimmed by 3 bases and J by 7 bases, leaving 12 bases between them. Looked up from germline, CDR1 is LNHDA and CDR2 is SQIVND (reference sequence). CDR3 length: 14 residues. The CDR3 sequence is CASSMRGPLEKLFF. CDR3 in DNA: TGTGCCAGTAGTATGAGGGGACCTCTTGAAAAACTGTTTTTT.

The V call is TRBV4-3, the J call TRBJ1-4; a weak D match, TRBD1 (5 bases). V dropped 1 base and J dropped 7 bases, with 10 bases sitting between them. This CDR3 has 14 residues. Germline CDR1 LGHNA, CDR2 YSLEER. CDR3 sequence reads: CASSQGGAPEKLFF. The CDR3, as DNA: TGCGCCAGCAGCCAAGGAGGGGCTCCTGAAAAACTGTTTTTT.